This TCR beta chain originates from a study of blood T cell repertoires in COVID-19. About the research overall: Sources were T cells, B-cell-depleted T cells, or PBMCs; the material itself was cDNA or gDNA.

This table comes from immunoSEQ multiplex PCR, and its TCRdb copy is limited to in-frame clones, with some not included. This sample has about 220,000 clones, with about 88% found just once. Trimming removed 6 bases from V and 2 bases from J; junction bases left unmatched: 12. The CDR3 length is 16 residues. Germline CDR1 is MNHEY and CDR2 is SMNVEV (reference sequence). The J gene is TRBJ2-7, the V gene TRBV27, with 8 bases aligning to TRBD1. The sample taken for sequencing was peripheral blood. This TCR was sampled from a man between 50 and 59 years old who had recovered from COVID-19. CDR3: CASRGTGGPKTYEQYF. The CDR3 coding sequence is TGTGCCAGCAGGGGGACAGGTGGACCCAAAACCTACGAGCAGTACTTC.